The 5 T cell receptor beta chains listed next were all sequenced from one sample in a study of vaccination and CD4 T cells after COVID-19. Documented treatment: approximately 9-day PBMC culture with coronavirus spike peptide pools or control peptides (ViraFEST assay). At the Johns Hopkins FTIC core, DNA taken from cultured CD4+ T cells was sequenced by way of the Oncomine TCR Beta short-read assay. TCRdb reprocessed the PCR reads with MiXCR, giving one entry per CDR3 protein. This table has about 4,000 distinct CDR3 sequences, more than 20% appearing once. These receptors are not linked to any known antigen. The sample consisted of CD4+ T cells from blood, cultured in vitro. These TCRs come from a human donor who had recovered from COVID-19.

This clonotype is medium-sized in the sample. The chain couples TRBV2 to TRBJ2-3; 9 positions match TRBD2. Unmatched junction bases numbered 5, after V lost 4 bases and J lost 9 bases. Germline CDR1 SNHLY, CDR2 FYNNEI. This CDR3 region has 13 residues. The chain's CDR3 is CASSGAGGRTQYF. The CDR3 DNA is TGTGCCAGCAGTGGTGCGGGGGGGCGCACGCAGTATTTT. The full variable domain, in which reference TRBV2 and TRBJ2-3 provide the parts outside the CDR3, is EPEVTQTPSHQVTQMGQEVILRCVPISNHLYFYWYRQILGQKVEFLVSFYNNEISEKSEIFDDQFSVERPDGSNFTLKIRSTKLEDSAMYFCASSGAGGRTQYFGPGTRLTVL.

A few counts support this clonotype. The chain recombines TRBV11-2 with TRBJ1-6, with D unresolved. V was clipped by 1 base and J by 4 bases, with 5 bases between them. Germline CDR1 is SGHAT and CDR2 is FQNNGV. This CDR3 region has 14 residues. The CDR3, as DNA: TGTGCCAGCAGCTTAGGACGGTATAATTCACCCCTCCACTTT. Translating it yields CASSLGRYNSPLHF.

The chain carries TRBV14 and TRBJ1-2, with 10 bases that match TRBD1. The CDR3 is made up of 15 amino acids. Per the germline V gene, CDR1 is SGHDN and CDR2 is FVKESK. V shed 5 bases and J 8 bases; nucleotides not matched to a gene: 11. CDR3 residues: CASSSRQGALEGYTF. CDR3 nucleotide sequence: TGTGCCAGCAGCTCCCGACAGGGGGCTTTGGAGGGCTACACCTTC.

By proportion, this clonotype is medium-sized. The rearrangement links TRBV30 to TRBJ2-3, with 13 bases identical to TRBD2. In germline, CDR1 is GTSNPN, CDR2 SVGIG (reference sequence). V trimming: 1 base; J trimming: 2 bases; junction bases outside the gene matches: 12. CDR3 length equals 19 residues. Here the CDR3 reads CAWSGRLAGGPQNTDTQYF. In nucleotides, the CDR3 is TGTGCCTGGAGTGGTAGACTAGCGGGGGGACCCCAAAACACAGATACGCAGTATTTT.

In DNA, the CDR3 is TGTGCCAGCAGCCATCGCTGGGGGGACACTGAAGCTTTCTTT. This sequence encodes CASSHRWGDTEAFF. The rearrangement uses TRBV14 and TRBJ1-1; a weak D match, TRBD1 (5 bases). This CDR3 has 14 residues. Trimming stripped 3 bases from V and 3 bases from J, with 11 bases between. Germline CDR1 SGHDN, CDR2 FVKESK.